A selection of T cell receptor beta chains follows, all from one sample in a study of blood T cell repertoires in COVID-19. Profiled with immunoSEQ multiplex PCR; TCRdb holds only in-frame clones, not every one. The data show about 190,000 clones, less than 90% seen once. Input material: peripheral blood. All receptors come from a man aged 30 to 39 with acute or convalescent COVID-19. CDR3s include the opening cysteine and the closing phenylalanine or tryptophan. The order of the fields is J gene, V gene, D gene, clone size, CDR3 protein, CDR3 DNA. A D gene is named only where the DNA matches it firmly. The size of a clone is reported for some rows only, either as once, few or many, or as a class for expanded clones.

j_call: TRBJ2-3
v_call: TRBV14
d_call: -
clone_size: -
cdr3_aa: CASSLGGLGDTQYF
cdr3_nt: TGTGCCAGCAGCCTTGGAGGGTTAGGGGATACGCAGTATTTT

j_call: TRBJ2-1
v_call: TRBV7-3
d_call: TRBD1
clone_size: -
cdr3_aa: CASSASSNTQGHEQFF
cdr3_nt: TGTGCCAGCAGCGCCTCCTCAAATACACAGGGGCATGAGCAGTTCTTC

j_call: TRBJ2-1
v_call: TRBV5-1
d_call: -
clone_size: -
cdr3_aa: CASSFSGDVNEQFF
cdr3_nt: TGCGCCAGCAGCTTTTCGGGAGATGTCAATGAGCAGTTCTTC

j_call: TRBJ1-3
v_call: TRBV7-9
d_call: -
clone_size: once
cdr3_aa: CASSFETQGNTIYF
cdr3_nt: TGTGCCAGCAGCTTCGAGACACAAGGAAACACCATATATTTT

j_call: TRBJ2-3
v_call: TRBV27
d_call: -
clone_size: -
cdr3_aa: CASSLWSDRNMADTQYF
cdr3_nt: TGTGCCAGCAGTTTATGGTCAGACAGGAACATGGCAGATACGCAGTATTTT

j_call: TRBJ1-3
v_call: TRBV14
d_call: -
clone_size: -
cdr3_aa: CASSLLYSGNTIYF
cdr3_nt: TGTGCCAGCAGCCTGCTATACTCTGGAAACACCATATATTTT

j_call: TRBJ2-7
v_call: TRBV6-1
d_call: -
clone_size: -
cdr3_aa: CASSEAGDNSYEQYF
cdr3_nt: TGTGCCAGCAGTGAAGCGGGAGACAACTCCTACGAGCAGTACTTC

j_call: TRBJ1-1
v_call: TRBV6-6
d_call: TRBD1
clone_size: -
cdr3_aa: CASSYPGGKTEAFF
cdr3_nt: TGTGCCAGCAGTTACCCAGGGGGCAAAACTGAAGCTTTCTTT

j_call: TRBJ1-4
v_call: TRBV19
d_call: TRBD1
clone_size: -
cdr3_aa: CASSRDRQGVNEKLFF
cdr3_nt: TGTGCTTCCTCCCGGGACAGGCAGGGCGTGAATGAAAAACTGTTTTTT

j_call: TRBJ2-7
v_call: TRBV28
d_call: -
clone_size: -
cdr3_aa: CASSPLIEQYF
cdr3_nt: TGTGCCAGCAGTCCACTCATCGAGCAGTACTTC

j_call: TRBJ1-3
v_call: TRBV5-1
d_call: TRBD1
clone_size: -
cdr3_aa: CASSTGQGTIYF
cdr3_nt: TGCGCCAGCAGCACCGGACAGGGCACCATATATTTT

j_call: TRBJ1-2
v_call: TRBV6-6
d_call: TRBD1
clone_size: once
cdr3_aa: CASSPGQGLSGYTF
cdr3_nt: TGTGCCAGCAGCCCAGGACAGGGCTTGAGTGGCTACACCTTC

j_call: TRBJ1-6
v_call: TRBV6-6
d_call: -
clone_size: -
cdr3_aa: CASSMGHLNNSPLHF
cdr3_nt: TGTGCCAGCAGTATGGGACACCTTAATAATTCACCCCTCCACTTT

j_call: TRBJ2-3
v_call: TRBV3-1/TRBV3-2
d_call: TRBD2
clone_size: -
cdr3_aa: CASAGGGDTQYF
cdr3_nt: TGTGCCAGCGCGGGGGGGGGAGATACGCAGTATTTT

j_call: TRBJ1-1
v_call: TRBV10-3
d_call: TRBD1
clone_size: once
cdr3_aa: CAIRYRGDTEAFF
cdr3_nt: TGTGCCATCAGATACAGGGGTGACACTGAAGCTTTCTTT

j_call: TRBJ1-1
v_call: TRBV12-3/TRBV12-4
d_call: TRBD1
clone_size: -
cdr3_aa: CASRHTGDTEAFF
cdr3_nt: TGTGCCAGCAGACACACAGGGGACACTGAAGCTTTCTTT

j_call: TRBJ2-7
v_call: TRBV3-1/TRBV3-2
d_call: -
clone_size: -
cdr3_aa: CASSQASYYEQYF
cdr3_nt: TGTGCCAGCAGCCAAGCTAGCTACTACGAGCAGTACTTC

j_call: TRBJ2-1
v_call: TRBV30
d_call: -
clone_size: -
cdr3_aa: CAWSVRRIEQFF
cdr3_nt: TGTGCCTGGAGTGTACGGAGAATAGAGCAGTTCTTC

j_call: TRBJ2-1
v_call: TRBV7-8
d_call: TRBD1
clone_size: -
cdr3_aa: CASSLGQGVYNEQFF
cdr3_nt: TGTGCCAGCAGCTTAGGGCAGGGGGTTTACAATGAGCAGTTCTTC

j_call: TRBJ2-5
v_call: TRBV21-1
d_call: -
clone_size: -
cdr3_aa: CASFSPREYQETQYF
cdr3_nt: TGTGCCAGCTTCTCTCCCAGGGAATACCAAGAGACCCAGTACTTC

j_call: TRBJ1-2
v_call: TRBV18
d_call: TRBD1
clone_size: few
cdr3_aa: CASSTTGESGYTF
cdr3_nt: TGTGCCAGCTCCACGACAGGGGAAAGTGGCTACACCTTC

j_call: TRBJ1-2
v_call: TRBV27
d_call: -
clone_size: -
cdr3_aa: CASRAWRGGYTF
cdr3_nt: TGTGCCAGCAGAGCATGGCGGGGTGGCTACACCTTC

j_call: TRBJ1-1
v_call: TRBV30
d_call: -
clone_size: -
cdr3_aa: CAWRDVGGFGRAFF
cdr3_nt: TGTGCCTGGAGAGACGTTGGCGGGTTTGGGAGGGCTTTCTTT

j_call: TRBJ2-7
v_call: TRBV9
d_call: -
clone_size: -
cdr3_aa: CASSVDSGAREQYF
cdr3_nt: TGTGCCAGCAGCGTAGACAGTGGGGCCAGGGAGCAGTACTTC